Presented here are 24 T cell receptor beta chains from one specimen sequenced in a study of control samples from healthy donors and cancer patients. Measured with immunoSEQ multiplex PCR; TCRdb has only the in-frame clones, and not every one. The table includes approximately 140,000 clones, more than 80% detected once. The sample consisted of blood. All receptors derive from a man aged 18 to 30 in good health.

The V and J genes are TRBV7-9 and TRBJ2-1; D gene ambiguous. Germline CDR1 reads SEHNR; CDR2 reads FQNEAQ (reference sequence). Between the trimmed V and J ends, which lost 1 base and 7 bases, there was a span of 5 bases. This CDR3 contains 12 residues. The CDR3 DNA is TGTGCCAGCAGCTTAGACGGTAATGAGCAGTTCTTC. As protein: CASSLDGNEQFF.

This clone came up once. V gene TRBV24-1 combines with J gene TRBJ2-7, with no clear D. With 3 bases removed from V and 7 bases from J, the gap between germline ends came to 9 bases. The CDR3 sequence is 12 residues long. Germline CDR1 KGHDR, CDR2 SFDVKD. CDR3 DNA sequence: TGTGCCACCAGTGATAGCCTAGGGGAGCAGTACTTC. As protein: CATSDSLGEQYF.

This chain uses TRBV7-9 with TRBJ2-1; TRBD2 might be the D (6 bases). Germline V gene lookup returns CDR1 SEHNR and CDR2 FQNEAQ (reference sequence). The CDR3 extends over 14 amino acids. V gave up 1 base and J gave up 3 bases, with 7 bases separating them. The CDR3 nucleotides read TGTGCCAGCAGCTTAGTGACTAGCTACAATGAGCAGTTCTTC. This encodes CASSLVTSYNEQFF.

The chain employs TRBV15 and TRBJ2-1; possible D gene TRBD1, 6 bases. Germline V lookup: CDR1 LNHNV, CDR2 YYDKDF (reference sequence). The CDR3 runs 17 residues. The V end lost 5 bases, the J end lost 8 bases, and 25 bases lay between the germline ends. The CDR3 DNA reads as TGTGCCACCAGCTCCCGCCCCCGGGACACCCAATCCTATGAGCAGTTCTTC. As protein: CATSSRPRDTQSYEQFF.

The genes are TRBV25-1 and TRBJ1-2; D not certain. The CDR3 spans 11 residues. Germline assignment: CDR1 MGHDK and CDR2 SYGVNS. V dropped 4 bases and J dropped 8 bases, with 8 bases sitting between them. Here the CDR3 DNA reads TGTGCCAGCAGTGGTGGCGGAGGCTACACCTTC. Protein product: CASSGGGGYTF.

The sample holds a few counts of this clone. The chain joins TRBV5-4 to TRBJ1-2; D might be TRBD1 (6 bases). CDR1 and CDR2 (germline): SGHNT, YYREEE (reference sequence). This CDR3 comprises 13 residues. The ends were cut back, 0 bases at V and 3 bases at J, with 6 bases in the middle. The CDR3 reads CASSLGQDYGYTF. The CDR3 DNA follows: TGTGCCAGCAGCTTGGGACAGGACTATGGCTACACCTTC.

This clone was counted a single time. This chain connects TRBV9 to TRBJ1-2, with a possible D match to TRBD1 (5 bases). V was clipped by 0 bases and J by 4 bases, with 7 bases between them. Germline CDR1 and CDR2: SGDLS and YYNGEE. CDR3 length equals 13 residues. The CDR3 loop is CASSVAGGYGYTF. DNA of the CDR3: TGTGCCAGCAGCGTAGCGGGGGGCTATGGCTACACCTTC. Complete variable domain (other parts from reference TRBV9 and TRBJ1-2): DSGVTQTPKHLITATGQRVTLRCSPRSGDLSVYWYQQSLDQGLQFLIQYYNGEERAKGNILERFSAQQFPDLHSELNLSSLELGDSALYFCASSVAGGYGYTFGSGTRLTVV.

The chain joins TRBV2 to TRBJ2-1, with a weak D call TRBD2 (6 bases). Germline CDR1 is SNHLY and CDR2 is FYNNEI. V gave up 9 bases and J gave up 3 bases, with 12 bases separating them. The CDR3 loop spans 13 amino acids. This chain's CDR3 is CASGLGSYNEQFF. For the CDR3, the DNA is TGTGCCAGTGGCCTCGGGAGCTACAATGAGCAGTTCTTC.

The chain recombines TRBV10-2 with TRBJ1-3; tentatively, D is TRBD1 (5 bases). Looked up from germline, CDR1 is WSHSY and CDR2 is SAAADI. This CDR3 is 17 amino acids long. V was trimmed by 0 bases and J by 4 bases, leaving 16 bases between them. The CDR3 DNA reads as TGCGCCAGCAGTGAGTCCGTTCAGGGCCCCATCGGAAACACCATATATTTT. Translation gives CASSESVQGPIGNTIYF.

A single count supports this clone. The J gene is TRBJ2-1, the V gene TRBV12-3 or TRBV12-4; 10 nucleotides line up with TRBD2. The CDR3 contains 13 residues. Unmatched junction bases numbered 5, after V lost 8 bases and J lost 7 bases. The CDR3 nucleotides read TGTGCCAGCTGGTTAGCGGGGGGTAATGAGCAGTTCTTC. The encoded protein is CASWLAGGNEQFF.

The V gene is TRBV9, the J gene TRBJ1-6, with TRBD1 matching 9 bases. CDR1 is SGDLS and CDR2 is YYNGEE in the germline V gene. The CDR3 covers 17 residues. The junction had 12 bases not matched to a gene; V was cut back by 4 bases and J by 7 bases. In nucleotides, the CDR3 is TGTGCCAGCAGCCCCACCCCCGGGACAGGGTTGAATTCACCCCTCCACTTT. Protein sequence: CASSPTPGTGLNSPLHF.

J is TRBJ1-1 and V is TRBV11-2, with TRBD1 identical over 11 bases. With V trimmed by 5 bases and J by 4 bases, 6 bases remained unmatched. Germline V gene sequence: CDR1 SGHAT, CDR2 FQNNGV. The CDR3 contains 15 residues. The CDR3 is CASSASGTGGTEAFF. As DNA, the CDR3 is TGTGCCAGCAGCGCCTCCGGGACAGGGGGCACTGAAGCTTTCTTT.

This clone showed up just a few times. The chain is built from TRBV27 and TRBJ2-7, with 8 bases identical to TRBD1. Trimming at V came to 2 bases and at J to 0 bases, leaving 15 bases not matched to a gene. CDR1 is MNHEY and CDR2 is SMNVEV in the germline V gene (reference sequence). The CDR3 runs to 19 residues. DNA of the CDR3: TGTGCCAGCAGTTTACGGCCCCCGCAACAGGGGGTCAGCTCCTACGAGCAGTACTTC. This sequence encodes CASSLRPPQQGVSSYEQYF.

J is TRBJ2-1 and V is TRBV28; tentative D call: TRBD1 (6 bases). Trimming left V 2 bases short and J 4 bases short, with 6 bases between. The CDR3 runs 13 residues. Germline assignment: CDR1 MDHEN and CDR2 SYDVKM. This chain's CDR3 is CASSLRGYNEQFF. CDR3 coding DNA: TGTGCCAGCAGTTTAAGGGGGTACAATGAGCAGTTCTTC.

A few counts support this clone. The rearrangement joins TRBV6-1 to TRBJ2-7; no definite D call. Between the trimmed V and J ends, which lost 2 bases and 4 bases, there was a span of 6 bases. CDR3 length: 12 residues. The germline V gene encodes CDR1 MNHNS and CDR2 SASEGT. The CDR3 nucleotides read TGTGCCAGCAGTGAAACTGGTTACGAGCAGTACTTC. Its translation: CASSETGYEQYF.

The DNA for the CDR3 is TGTGCCAGCAGCACCCGGACAGGGCTCTACGAGCAGTACTTC. Translated: CASSTRTGLYEQYF. The V call is TRBV5-8, the J call TRBJ2-7, with 8 nucleotides matching TRBD1. The V gene's germline CDR1 is SGHTS and CDR2 YDEGEE. Germline trimming cut 4 bases from V and 3 bases from J; bases unmatched to any gene: 6. The CDR3 extends over 14 amino acids.

This clone showed up just a few times. The chain has TRBV10-1 and TRBJ1-3, with D unclear. V lost 0 bases and J 6 bases, leaving 12 bases between the germline ends. This CDR3 is 15 amino acids long. CDR1 is WNHNN and CDR2 is SYGVQD in the germline V gene (reference sequence). The CDR3, as DNA: TGCGCCAGCAGTGAGTCAAACAGTCCCCTAAACACCATATATTTT. Translating gives CASSESNSPLNTIYF.

V and J are TRBV5-6 and TRBJ2-3; D remains unclear. Trimming cost V 2 bases and J 0 bases, with 16 bases left between them. The length of the CDR3 is 17 residues. The germline CDR1 and CDR2 sequences are SGHDT and YYEEEE. CDR3 sequence reads: CASSFSDGFASTDTQYF. In DNA, the CDR3 is TGTGCCAGCAGCTTTTCGGACGGATTCGCTAGCACAGATACGCAGTATTTT.

The CDR3 sequence: CASSVQGMGGELFF. DNA of the CDR3: TGTGCCAGCAGCGTACAGGGGATGGGCGGGGAGCTGTTTTTT. V and J are TRBV9 and TRBJ2-2, with D perhaps matching TRBD1 (6 bases). CDR3 length: 14 residues. Germline V gives CDR1 SGDLS, CDR2 YYNGEE. Trimming took 1 base from V and 7 from J, leaving 11 bases between them.

The V call is TRBV4-3, the J call TRBJ1-2; D not certain. The CDR3 has 14 amino acids. CDR1 is LGHNA and CDR2 is YSLEER in the germline V gene. V gave up 1 base and J gave up 8 bases, with 14 bases separating them. This chain's CDR3 is CASSQGVASGGYTF. The CDR3 DNA is TGCGCCAGCAGCCAAGGGGTTGCGTCTGGAGGCTACACCTTC.

The chain links TRBV19 to TRBJ1-3; the D gene is possibly TRBD1 (5 bases). From germline, CDR1 is LNHDA and CDR2 SQIVND (reference sequence). V lost 1 base to trimming and J lost 1 base, with 5 bases between them. The CDR3 is made up of 14 amino acids. CDR3 coding DNA: TGTGCCAGTAGTATAGCAGGGTCTGGAAACACCATATATTTT. Translation: CASSIAGSGNTIYF.

The chain joins TRBV9 to TRBJ1-4; tentatively, D is TRBD1 (5 bases). CDR1 is SGDLS and CDR2 is YYNGEE in the germline V gene. V was clipped by 4 bases and J by 4 bases, with 14 bases between them. The CDR3 spans 15 residues. DNA for the CDR3: TGTGCCAGCAGCCCCTGGGGGGAAGGTAATGAAAAACTGTTTTTT. It yields the protein CASSPWGEGNEKLFF.

CDR3 in amino acids: CASQITGQPGNTIYF. The CDR3 bases are TGTGCCAGCCAAATTACCGGACAGCCGGGAAACACCATATATTTT. The chain uses TRBV6-5 and TRBJ1-3; perhaps TRBD1 as D (6 bases). The CDR3 consists of 15 residues. Trimming removed 8 bases from V and 4 bases from J, with 18 bases in between. Per the germline V gene, CDR1 is MNHEY and CDR2 is SVGAGI.

V gene TRBV7-6 combines with J gene TRBJ1-1; no clear D. In germline, CDR1 is SGHVS, CDR2 FNYEAQ. The V and J ends lost 3 bases and 0 bases respectively, with 14 bases between them. The CDR3 length is 16 residues. CDR3 amino acids: CASSFPPGGMNTEAFF. CDR3 nucleotide sequence: TGTGCCAGCAGCTTTCCACCAGGTGGGATGAACACTGAAGCTTTCTTT.